This T cell receptor beta chain is drawn from a study of graft-versus-host responses after intestinal transplantation. The wider study: Every transplant recipient was induced with anti-thymocyte globulin, then maintained on tacrolimus and steroids for two to three years. Study-level findings and limits: Recipient marrow showed GvH clones, some seen first in ileum or blood. In patients with graft-donor T cell macrochimerism, allograft graft-versus-host to host-versus-graft clonal ratios were high.

The assay was immunoSEQ multiplex PCR, and TCRdb's table has in-frame clones only and misses some. This table has approximately 71,000 clones, more than 80% appearing once. Germline CDR1 is SEHNR and CDR2 is FQNEAQ (reference sequence). V lost 0 bases, J lost 6 bases, and 18 bases lay in between. CDR3 length: 17 residues. Details on this clone: The antigen remains undetermined.

The chain joins TRBV7-9 to TRBJ2-1; perhaps TRBD1 as D (6 bases). This receptor was obtained from a human donor who received an intestinal transplant. The source material was unstimulated CD8+ T cells sorted from spleen or lymph node cells, sampled before intestinal transplant. The CDR3 is CASSLAQGWSSSNEQFF. The CDR3 bases are TGTGCCAGCAGCTTAGCCCAGGGGTGGAGCAGTTCCAATGAGCAGTTCTTC.